This T cell receptor beta chain was sequenced during a study of blood T cell repertoires in COVID-19 (dated by TCRdb to the early 2020s). Regarding the study in general: Collaborator samples came from the United States, Italy and Spain and covered acute and convalescent phases of COVID-19. Where HLA class I and class II types were available, the types were taken from metadata supplied by the sample provider, not from assay-based typing. A de-identified subject ID, COVID-19 status, age in years and sex were almost always included in the sample metadata. The repertoires were made available in a free public database intended to serve as a resource for research on the immune response to SARS-CoV-2. Samples came from the ongoing ImmuneRACE study (first 160 participants) plus 1,254 subjects from 6 global collaborators. Subjects who had been exposed to COVID-19, were actively infected with it, or had recovered from it provided the deeply sampled blood TCRbeta repertoires that made up the dataset. The material from the prospective study consisted of cDNA or gDNA derived from T cells, B-cell-depleted T cells, or PBMCs. Paper-wide results and their limitations: How much clinical and demographic metadata was included differed by source and by participant, and the metadata was provided uncurated.

Whole blood was collected in K2EDTA tubes by collaborating institutions according to the institutions' own protocols. For TCRbeta analysis, collaborators shipped samples as frozen whole blood, isolated PBMCs, or DNA extracted from either of those sample types. About this clone: No cognate antigen has been identified for it. Per-base quality was not reported, and no clone a single base away is much larger than it.

The CDR3 goes from the cysteine to the phenylalanine over 13 residues. Only the CDR3 DNA is retained, 39 bases long and in frame from the first base. CDR1 and CDR2 are drawn from the germline V gene: ENHRY, SYGVKD. V and J are truncated by 10 bases and 10 bases respectively, leaving an intervening sequence of 17 bases. The immunoSEQ Assay, a bias-controlled multiplex PCR, was used to amplify TCRbeta CDR3 regions from genomic DNA. The study's processing was this. The number of nucleated cells in each sample was estimated by amplification of reference gene primers within the assay. To quantify the absolute abundance of each unique TCRbeta CDR3 rearrangement, sequence reads were collapsed and filtered. For each sample, productive Simpson clonality was calculated as the square root of Simpson's diversity index over productive rearrangements. Drawn from immuneACCESS, this table holds only the in-frame rearrangements with V and J called that TCRdb kept. Clones are partly lost; checked studies trace under half to an unresolved V gene and leave the rest unexplained. The V and J calls and clone size come from that table; D and trimming were worked out from the DNA. For this sample there are approximately 150,000 clones; approximately 86% appear just once. The top ten clones comprise 1.5% of the sample.

The TCR was taken from a woman in her fifties or sixties with acute or convalescent COVID-19. Recombination joined TRBV10-3 with TRBJ1-6; the D segment could be TRBD1, given 5 matching bases. The sample consisted of peripheral blood. The nucleotide sequence reads TGTGCCAGCGCGACAGTGGCTGGGTCACCCCTCCACTTT. This translates into CASATVAGSPLHF.